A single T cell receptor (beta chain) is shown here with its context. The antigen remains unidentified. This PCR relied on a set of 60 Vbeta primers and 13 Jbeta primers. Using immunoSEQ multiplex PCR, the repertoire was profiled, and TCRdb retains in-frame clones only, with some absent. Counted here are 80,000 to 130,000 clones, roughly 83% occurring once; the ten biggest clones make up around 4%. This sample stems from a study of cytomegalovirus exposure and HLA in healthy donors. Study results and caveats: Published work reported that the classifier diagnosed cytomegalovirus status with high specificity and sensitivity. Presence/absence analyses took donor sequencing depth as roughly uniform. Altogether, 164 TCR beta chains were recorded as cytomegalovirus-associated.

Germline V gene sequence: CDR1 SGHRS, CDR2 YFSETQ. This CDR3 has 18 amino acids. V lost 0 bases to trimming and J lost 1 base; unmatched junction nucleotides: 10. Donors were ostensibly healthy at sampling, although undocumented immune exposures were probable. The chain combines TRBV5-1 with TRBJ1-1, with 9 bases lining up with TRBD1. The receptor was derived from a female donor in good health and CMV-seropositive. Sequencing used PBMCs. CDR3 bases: TGCGCCAGCAGCTTGGCCTGGGAGGACAGGGGCCGGAACACTGAAGCTTTCTTT. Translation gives CASSLAWEDRGRNTEAFF.